Given below is one T cell receptor beta chain in context. This record comes from a study of OX40 agonist ivuxolimab in advanced cancers. The CDR3 runs 15 residues. Looked up from germline, CDR1 is SGHRS and CDR2 is YFSETQ. The V segment lost 4 bases and the J segment 9 bases; nucleotides outside the gene matches: 6. Repertoires were generated with immunoSEQ multiplex PCR, while TCRdb's copy carries only in-frame clones and drops some. This table has some 50,000 clones, around 90% appearing once. The chain is built from TRBV5-1 and TRBJ2-1, with TRBD2 matching 14 bases. This sequence was found in an adult with an advanced solid tumor such as melanoma, head and neck, liver or kidney cancer. Sequences were derived from CD4+ or CD8+ T cells sorted from blood, sampled in a trial of the OX40 agonist ivuxolimab. The CDR3 DNA reads TGCGCCAGCAGCCCGACTAGCGGGGGGGCCGGTGAGCAGTTCTTC. Translating it yields CASSPTSGGAGEQFF.